This TCR beta chain was profiled in a study of T cells in Graves' hyperthyroidism and ophthalmopathy. Overall study results and limits: Ophthalmopathy and stable hyperthyroidism were separated by a 13 V-J model.

Concerning this clonotype: As yet, its antigen is unknown.

The CDR3 covers 14 residues. The germline CDR1 and CDR2 sequences are SEHNR and FQNEAQ (reference sequence). Amplification of TCR beta CDR3 regions used RNA as the template. The study used the HTBI primer set for a first-round RT-PCR of the TCR CDR3. TCRdb re-called the multiplex PCR reads with MiXCR, one entry per CDR3 protein. Among hundreds of thousands of distinct CDR3 sequences listed, around 45% were seen once. Clinical symptoms, serum thyroxine, TRAb, thyroid ultrasound and orbital computed tomography informed diagnoses. The clonotype comes from a woman aged 18-35 years with Graves' hyperthyroidism. Material for sequencing was peripheral blood or thyroid tissue (not recorded which). This chain links TRBV7-9 with TRBJ1-5; weak D call: TRBD1 (5 bases). The CDR3 DNA sequence: TGTGCACCCTCCGGGACGGGTAGCAATCAGCCCCAGCATTTT. Amino acid sequence: CAPSGTGSNQPQHF. Drawing the rest from reference TRBV7-9 and TRBJ1-5, the complete variable domain is DTGVSQNPRHKITKRGQNVTFRCDPISEHNRLYWYRQTLGQGPEFLTYFQNEAQLEKSRLLSDRFSAERPKGSFSTLEIQRTEQGDSAMYLCAPSGTGSNQPQHFGDGTRLSIL.